The 9 T cell receptor beta chains reported below all come from one sample, sequenced in a study of identical twins. In TCRdb, the 5' RACE reads were re-called with MiXCR into one record per CDR3 protein. The sample shows more than 1.5 million distinct CDR3 sequences, about 31% of them seen only once. The sample taken for sequencing was cord blood. All receptors derive from a newborn girl in good health.

The chain couples TRBV12-3 or TRBV12-4 to TRBJ2-2, with 15 bases identical to TRBD2. The ends lost 2 bases at V and 8 bases at J; junction bases unmatched: 9. There are 18 residues in the CDR3. The CDR3 reads CASSLFRTSGRARGELFF. CDR3 sequence (DNA): TGTGCCAGCAGTTTATTCAGGACTAGCGGGAGGGCCCGGGGGGAGCTGTTTTTT.

This clonotype showed up just a few times. This chain uses TRBV4-2 with TRBJ2-5; 8 nucleotides agree with TRBD2. The CDR3 consists of 15 residues. The V gene's germline CDR1 is LGHNA and CDR2 YNFKEQ. With V trimmed by 4 bases and J by 11 bases, 15 bases remained unmatched. The CDR3: CASSPVKRERDEQYF. The CDR3 coding sequence is TGTGCCAGCAGCCCTGTAAAGCGGGAGAGGGATGAGCAGTACTTC.

The table lists this clonotype with many counts. The rearrangement uses TRBV28 and TRBJ2-3; D might be TRBD2 (5 bases). V lost 5 bases and J 0 bases, leaving 9 bases between the germline ends. The CDR3 consists of 14 residues. Germline assignment: CDR1 MDHEN and CDR2 SYDVKM. The CDR3 here is CASSPSPSTDTQYF. The CDR3 DNA is TGTGCCAGCAGTCCTAGCCCAAGCACAGATACGCAGTATTTT.

Here the CDR3 DNA reads TGTGCCAGCTGCCGAACCGGGACAGGACCCTACGAGCAGTACTTC. Its translation is CASCRTGTGPYEQYF. The chain is built from TRBV12-3 or TRBV12-4 and TRBJ2-7, with 8 bases lining up with TRBD1. This CDR3 has 15 amino acids. The V and J ends lost 8 bases and 2 bases, in that order; junction bases with no gene match: 11.

The gene calls are TRBV6-1 and TRBJ1-4; no definite D call. Between the trimmed V and J ends, which lost 1 base and 14 bases, there was a span of 26 bases. CDR1 and CDR2 (germline): MNHNS, SASEGT. The CDR3 has 17 residues. The CDR3 region is CASSEGRSTRLWLSLFF. Written as DNA, the CDR3 is TGTGCCAGCAGTGAAGGGAGGTCCACCCGCCTTTGGCTTTCCCTGTTTTTT.

The chain carries TRBV28 and TRBJ2-1; 12 nucleotides match TRBD2. In germline, CDR1 is MDHEN, CDR2 SYDVKM. This CDR3 region has 20 residues. V trimming: 5 bases; J trimming: 3 bases; junction bases outside the gene matches: 17. For the CDR3, the DNA is TGTGCCAGCAGTCGACCACTAGCGGGAGGACTCGAACTTAACTACAATGAGCAGTTCTTC. Protein: CASSRPLAGGLELNYNEQFF. Based on the CDR3 plus reference TRBV28 and TRBJ2-1, the full variable domain is DVKVTQSSRYLVKRTGEKVFLECVQDMDHENMFWYRQDPGLGLRLIYFSYDVKMKEKGDIPEGYSVSREKKERFSLILESASTNQTSMYLCASSRPLAGGLELNYNEQFFGPGTRLTVL.

This clonotype was picked up a small number of times. In nucleotides, the CDR3 is TGTGCCAGCAGCTCGCTCGGACAGGCTCCTACTTACAATGAGCAGTTCTTC. Its translation: CASSSLGQAPTYNEQFF. This chain joins TRBV5-6 and TRBJ2-1, with 7 bases that match TRBD1. CDR3 length equals 17 residues. The V gene end was trimmed by 3 bases and the J gene end by 4 bases; junction bases not matched to a gene: 13. Per the germline V gene, CDR1 is SGHDT and CDR2 is YYEEEE.

This chain uses TRBV20-1 with TRBJ2-5; 7 nucleotides match TRBD2. The CDR3 sequence is 11 residues long. Unmatched junction bases numbered 5, after V lost 3 bases and J lost 10 bases. Germline V CDR1 and CDR2: DFQATT, SNEGSKA (reference sequence). The CDR3 region has the DNA TGCAGTGCTAGGGCCCCGGGAGGCCAGTACTTC. It encodes CSARAPGGQYF.

V and J are TRBV24-1 and TRBJ2-1; TRBD1 might be the D (5 bases). CDR1 is KGHDR and CDR2 is SFDVKD in the germline V gene. V was shortened by 4 bases and J by 1 base, with 10 bases between the two germline ends. The CDR3 spans 15 residues. For the CDR3, the DNA is TGTGCCACCAGTGAAATAAGGGGATCCTACAATGAGCAGTTCTTC. Its translation is CATSEIRGSYNEQFF.